The 30 T cell receptor beta chains below were found in one sample sequenced in a study of cytomegalovirus exposure and HLA in healthy donors. Amplification used 60 Vbeta primers and 13 Jbeta primers. TCRdb's table, derived via immunoSEQ multiplex PCR, lists solely in-frame clones and lacks some. The profile shows about 140,000 clones, 60% to 75% of them singletons. Sequenced: PBMCs. The receptors shown here come from a human donor in good health.

The chain couples TRBV6-5 to TRBJ2-7, with 11 bases matching TRBD1. With V trimmed by 7 bases and J by 5 bases, 7 bases remained unmatched. The CDR3 extends over 14 amino acids. Per the germline V gene, CDR1 is MNHEY and CDR2 is SVGAGI. The CDR3 DNA sequence: TGTGCCAGCACCCGAGGGACAGGGGGACACGAGCAGTACTTC. It codes for CASTRGTGGHEQYF.

V is TRBV10-3 and J is TRBJ2-5, with unresolved D. The J call could be wrong; TRBJ2-7 is a better fit for the DNA end. Germline V CDR1 and CDR2: ENHRY, SYGVKD. CDR3 size: 17 residues. The CDR3 DNA follows: TGTGCCATCAGTGAGTACGAGGAGACCGGTGGTAGCTACGAGCAGTACTTC. Its protein product is CAISEYEETGGSYEQYF.

About this clone itself: Other DNA sequences within the sample encode an identical CDR3. The V call is TRBV18, the J call TRBJ2-7; maybe TRBD2 (5 bases). The CDR3 has 12 residues. Trimming pared 2 bases from V and 3 bases from J, leaving 5 bases between. Per germline, CDR1 KGHSH and CDR2 LQKENI. The CDR3 nucleotides are TGTGCCAGCTCACCAGGGAGCTACGAGCAGTACTTC. The encoded protein is CASSPGSYEQYF.

This chain uses TRBV7-9 with TRBJ1-4, with 10 bases identical to TRBD1. CDR1 and CDR2 (germline): SEHNR, FQNEAQ (reference sequence). V lost 0 bases, J lost 1 base, and 5 bases stayed unmatched. The CDR3 spans 18 residues. Here the CDR3 DNA reads TGTGCCAGCAGCTTAGCATGGGACAGGGGAGGAACTAATGAAAAACTGTTTTTT. It is translated as CASSLAWDRGGTNEKLFF.

The gene calls are TRBV6-5 and TRBJ1-4, with 8 bases fitting TRBD1. This CDR3 is 14 amino acids long. J gave up 3 bases and V 6 bases, and 3 bases lay outside the gene matches. Germline assignment: CDR1 MNHEY and CDR2 SVGAGI. This chain's CDR3 is CASSWDRSNEKLFF. The DNA of the CDR3 is TGTGCCAGCAGCTGGGACAGGTCTAATGAAAAACTGTTTTTT.

This chain uses TRBV27 with TRBJ2-7; 7 positions match TRBD1. Trimming at V came to 5 bases and at J to 6 bases, leaving 10 bases not matched to a gene. The germline V gene encodes CDR1 MNHEY and CDR2 SMNVEV (reference sequence). The CDR3 covers 14 residues. This CDR3 reads CASSNRDSPSEQYF. CDR3 nucleotide sequence: TGTGCCAGCAGTAACCGGGACAGTCCCTCCGAGCAGTACTTC.

V is TRBV9 and J is TRBJ2-5, with D possibly being TRBD2 (6 bases). CDR1 and CDR2 from the germline V gene are SGDLS and YYNGEE. The V gene lost 2 bases and the J gene lost 5 bases, with 19 bases spanning the gap. The CDR3 sequence is 16 residues long. In DNA form, the CDR3 reads TGTGCCAGCAGCGTTGCCGGGACCCGGGCGGGGGAGACCCAGTACTTC. Translated: CASSVAGTRAGETQYF.

This rearrangement joins TRBV9 to TRBJ2-5, with D maybe TRBD1 (7 bases). There are 15 residues in the CDR3. Germline CDR1 reads SGDLS; CDR2 reads YYNGEE. The V gene lost 4 bases and the J gene lost 5 bases, with 18 bases spanning the gap. The CDR3 protein is CASSPAGGLWETQYF. The CDR3 coding sequence is TGTGCCAGCAGCCCCGCAGGGGGGCTTTGGGAGACCCAGTACTTC.

The gene calls are TRBV2 and TRBJ2-3; 8 nucleotides align to TRBD2. V was pared by 3 bases and J by 4 bases, with 9 bases of the junction left unmatched. Germline lookup yields CDR1 SNHLY and CDR2 FYNNEI. There are 16 residues in the CDR3. The CDR3 nucleotides read TGTGCCAGCAGTGATGGTAAGCCGGGAGGGCCAGATACGCAGTATTTT. It specifies CASSDGKPGGPDTQYF.

This chain uses TRBV28 with TRBJ2-1; 15 nucleotides agree with TRBD2. Germline values: CDR1 MDHEN, CDR2 SYDVKM. The V and J ends lost 5 bases and 0 bases, in that order; junction bases with no gene match: 8. The CDR3 is 19 amino acids. The CDR3 DNA reads TGTGCCAGCAGTCCAGGACTAGCGGGAGGGAAAAGCTCCTACAATGAGCAGTTCTTC. Translating it yields CASSPGLAGGKSSYNEQFF.

The chain recombines TRBV4-3 with TRBJ2-7; 8 positions agree with TRBD1. The ends lost 1 base at V and 2 bases at J; junction bases unmatched: 4. Germline-derived CDR1 and CDR2 are LGHNA and YSLEER. The CDR3 totals 15 residues. CDR3 nucleotide sequence: TGCGCCAGCAGCCAAGCTCGGACAGGGACCTACGAGCAGTACTTC. Translated, it gives CASSQARTGTYEQYF.

The gene calls are TRBV25-1 and TRBJ2-5; a weak D match, TRBD2 (5 bases). The CDR3 is 12 amino acids. V was clipped by 3 bases and J by 5 bases, with 7 bases between them. Germline V gives CDR1 MGHDK, CDR2 SYGVNS. The CDR3 coding sequence is TGTGCCAGCAGTGAGGGCGGGGAGACCCAGTACTTC. It translates to CASSEGGETQYF.

The V and J genes are TRBV5-1 and TRBJ2-1, with no clear D. From germline, CDR1 is SGHRS and CDR2 YFSETQ. Trimming stripped 0 bases from V and 8 bases from J, with 9 bases between. The CDR3 length is 13 residues. This CDR3 is CASSLEAVYEQFF. Here the CDR3 DNA reads TGCGCCAGCAGCTTGGAGGCGGTCTATGAGCAGTTCTTC.

This clone was detected once. The J gene is TRBJ2-7, the V gene TRBV18; 9 nucleotides line up with TRBD1. The J segment lost 3 bases and the V segment lost 1 base, leaving 1 base of the junction unmatched. The germline gives CDR1 KGHSH, CDR2 LQKENI. The length of the CDR3 is 14 residues. In nucleotides, the CDR3 is TGTGCCAGCTCACCACTGGACAGGGGCTACGAGCAGTACTTC. It specifies CASSPLDRGYEQYF. The whole variable domain, filled in from reference TRBV18 and TRBJ2-7, reads NAGVMQNPRHLVRRRGQEARLRCSPMKGHSHVYWYRQLPEEGLKFMVYLQKENIIDESGMPKERFSAEFPKEGPSILRIQQVVRGDSAAYFCASSPLDRGYEQYFGPGTRLTVT.

Written as DNA, the CDR3 is TGTGCCAGCTCCCCCCCGGGACTAGCGGGAGGACAATACGAGCAGTACTTC. Translating it yields CASSPPGLAGGQYEQYF. The gene calls are TRBV18 and TRBJ2-7, with 15 nucleotides matching TRBD2. Looked up from germline, CDR1 is KGHSH and CDR2 is LQKENI. The CDR3 has 17 amino acids. Trimming removed 6 bases from V and 4 bases from J; junction bases left unmatched: 10. Full variable domain (remainder filled in from reference TRBV18 and TRBJ2-7): NAGVMQNPRHLVRRRGQEARLRCSPMKGHSHVYWYRQLPEEGLKFMVYLQKENIIDESGMPKERFSAEFPKEGPSILRIQQVVRGDSAAYFCASSPPGLAGGQYEQYFGPGTRLTVT.

The genes are TRBV11-1 and TRBJ2-7, with 12 bases fitting TRBD1. With V trimmed by 5 bases and J by 2 bases, 4 bases remained unmatched. Germline CDR1 is SGHAT and CDR2 is FQDESV (reference sequence). The CDR3 length is 15 residues. CDR3 sequence reads: CASSPGTGGAYEQYF. The CDR3 nucleotides read TGTGCCAGCAGCCCCGGGACAGGGGGCGCCTACGAGCAGTACTTC.

As to this clone: The junction differs from germline at one of its ends, possibly a read error. This sequence joins TRBV7-7 and TRBJ2-5, with 7 positions matching TRBD1. Per the germline V gene, CDR1 is SSHAT and CDR2 is FNYEAQ (reference sequence). The CDR3 consists of 13 residues. CDR3 sequence (DNA): TGTGCTAGCAGCCCTGACAGGGTGGAGACCCAGTACTTC. Encoded protein: CASSPDRVETQYF.

In DNA form, the CDR3 reads TGTGCCATCAGTGAGGGGCGGAGGACGGCCATGAACACTGAAGCTTTCTTT. Its translation: CAISEGRRTAMNTEAFF. The gene calls are TRBV10-3 and TRBJ1-1; D unresolved. The V gene's germline CDR1 is ENHRY and CDR2 SYGVKD. The CDR3 runs 17 residues. Trimming took 2 bases from V and 0 from J, leaving 16 bases between them.

The chain employs TRBV7-9 and TRBJ2-2; D gene ambiguous. Germline-derived CDR1 and CDR2 are SEHNR and FQNEAQ (reference sequence). The CDR3 extends over 12 amino acids. The ends were cut back, 5 bases at V and 7 bases at J, with 8 bases in the middle. CDR3 residues: CASSRTIGELFF. In DNA form, the CDR3 reads TGTGCCAGCAGCCGAACAATCGGGGAGCTGTTTTTT. The full variable domain, completed using reference TRBV7-9 and TRBJ2-2, is DTGVSQNPRHKITKRGQNVTFRCDPISEHNRLYWYRQTLGQGPEFLTYFQNEAQLEKSRLLSDRFSAERPKGSFSTLEIQRTEQGDSAMYLCASSRTIGELFFGEGSRLTVL.

This clone has only a few counts. The chain joins TRBV10-3 to TRBJ2-1, with 15 bases fitting TRBD2. CDR1 and CDR2 from the germline V gene are ENHRY and SYGVKD. V lost 0 bases to trimming and J lost 9 bases; unmatched junction nucleotides: 12. This CDR3 has 19 amino acids. The CDR3 protein is CAISESGTSGRTQFGEQFF. DNA for the CDR3: TGTGCCATCAGTGAGTCAGGGACTAGCGGGAGGACACAGTTCGGTGAGCAGTTCTTC.

V gene TRBV5-1 combines with J gene TRBJ2-3, with TRBD1 matching 7 bases. The V segment lost 0 bases and the J segment 6 bases; nucleotides outside the gene matches: 4. Germline CDR1 is SGHRS and CDR2 is YFSETQ. This CDR3 comprises 14 residues. In DNA form, the CDR3 reads TGCGCCAGCAGCTTGGTAGGGGGCAAGGATACGCAGTATTTT. It codes for CASSLVGGKDTQYF.

The table lists this clone with a few counts. V and J are TRBV19 and TRBJ2-1; 8 bases line up with TRBD2. Germline-derived CDR1 and CDR2 are LNHDA and SQIVND (reference sequence). Germline trimming cut 8 bases from V and 10 bases from J; bases unmatched to any gene: 7. The CDR3 is made up of 12 amino acids. CDR3 coding DNA: TGTGCCAGTGCCTCAATAGCGGGAGAGCAGTTCTTC. Its protein is CASASIAGEQFF.

The J gene is TRBJ1-3, the V gene TRBV14; no definite D call. Germline lookup yields CDR1 SGHDN and CDR2 FVKESK. This CDR3 spans 13 amino acids. V was cut by 4 bases and J by 0 bases, with 4 bases left in between. CDR3 loop: CASSLNSGNTIYF. CDR3 sequence (DNA): TGTGCCAGCAGCCTCAACTCTGGAAACACCATATATTTT.

The sample holds a few counts of this clone. Here the CDR3 DNA reads TGCGCCAGCAGCTTCCAGGAGGCTGGGACCCAGTACTTC. Translation: CASSFQEAGTQYF. This chain joins TRBV4-1 and TRBJ2-5; a weak D match, TRBD2 (5 bases). Trimming stripped 5 bases from V and 7 bases from J, with 14 bases between. This CDR3 has 13 amino acids. Germline V CDR1 and CDR2: MGHRA, YSYEKL.

The chain joins TRBV7-2 to TRBJ2-3, with 8 bases fitting TRBD2. J was trimmed by 3 bases and V by 6 bases; bases with no gene match: 8. CDR3 length: 15 amino acids. Germline V gives CDR1 SGHTA, CDR2 FQGNSA. The CDR3 DNA sequence: TGTGCCAGCAGATACAGCGGGAGTAATACAGATACGCAGTATTTT. It encodes CASRYSGSNTDTQYF.

V usage is TRBV2 and J usage is TRBJ2-3; 11 nucleotides align to TRBD2. CDR3 length: 15 residues. J lost 4 bases, V lost 4 bases, and 4 bases had no gene match. Germline V gives CDR1 SNHLY, CDR2 FYNNEI. CDR3 in DNA: TGTGCCAGCAGTGGTAGCGGGAGGGCAGCAGATACGCAGTATTTT. This sequence encodes CASSGSGRAADTQYF.

This chain joins TRBV7-9 and TRBJ1-2; D gene unclear. The V end was cut by 5 bases, the J end by 0 bases, with 16 bases between. CDR1 SEHNR and CDR2 FQNEAQ come from the germline V gene (reference sequence). CDR3 size: 16 residues. CDR3 loop: CASSVLWQEANYGYTF. CDR3 nucleotides: TGTGCCAGCAGCGTACTTTGGCAGGAAGCTAACTATGGCTACACCTTC. Complete variable domain (other parts from reference TRBV7-9 and TRBJ1-2): DTGVSQNPRHKITKRGQNVTFRCDPISEHNRLYWYRQTLGQGPEFLTYFQNEAQLEKSRLLSDRFSAERPKGSFSTLEIQRTEQGDSAMYLCASSVLWQEANYGYTFGSGTRLTVV.

The chain uses TRBV12-5 and TRBJ2-1; tentatively, D is TRBD2 (5 bases). V lost 4 bases and J 14 bases, leaving 15 bases between the germline ends. This CDR3 has 12 residues. From germline, CDR1 is LGHNT and CDR2 FRNRAP. For the CDR3, the DNA is TGTGCTAGTGGTTACCGTAGCGAGTTGGAGTTCTTC. Its protein is CASGYRSELEFF. Using reference TRBV12-5 and TRBJ2-1 for the parts outside the CDR3, the full variable domain is DARVTQTPRHKVTEMGQEVTMRCQPILGHNTVFWYRQTMMQGLELLAYFRNRAPLDDSGMPKDRFSAEMPDATLATLKIQPSEPRDSAVYFCASGYRSELEFFGPGTRLTVL.

The CDR3 coding sequence is TGTGCCAGCAGCTTAGAATGGGGGACAGGGGGACAAGAGACCCAGTACTTC. Translated, it gives CASSLEWGTGGQETQYF. This chain connects TRBV7-6 to TRBJ2-5; TRBD1 agrees at 11 bases. CDR1 is SGHVS, CDR2 FNYEAQ, per germline. This CDR3 comprises 17 residues. V shed 1 base, J shed 2 bases, and the junction held 6 bases outside the gene matches.

The J gene is TRBJ2-2, the V gene TRBV11-2; 11 nucleotides align to TRBD1. CDR1 and CDR2 from the germline V gene are SGHAT and FQNNGV. The junction had 13 bases not matched to a gene; V was cut back by 4 bases and J by 6 bases. The CDR3 is made up of 18 amino acids. The CDR3 is CASSSILPGQGVSGELFF. DNA for the CDR3: TGTGCCAGCAGCTCGATCCTCCCGGGACAGGGGGTATCCGGGGAGCTGTTTTTT.